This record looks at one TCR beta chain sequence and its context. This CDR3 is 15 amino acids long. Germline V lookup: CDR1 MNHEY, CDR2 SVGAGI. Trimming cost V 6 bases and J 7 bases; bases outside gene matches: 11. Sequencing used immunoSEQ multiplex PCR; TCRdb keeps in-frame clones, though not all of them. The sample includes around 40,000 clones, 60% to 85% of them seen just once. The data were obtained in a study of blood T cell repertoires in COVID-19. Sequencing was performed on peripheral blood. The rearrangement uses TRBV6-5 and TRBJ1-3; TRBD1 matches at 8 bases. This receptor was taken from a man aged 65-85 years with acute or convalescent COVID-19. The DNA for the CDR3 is TGTGCCAGCAGAAGAGTCCCACAGGGGGATAACACCATATATTTT. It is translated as CASRRVPQGDNTIYF.